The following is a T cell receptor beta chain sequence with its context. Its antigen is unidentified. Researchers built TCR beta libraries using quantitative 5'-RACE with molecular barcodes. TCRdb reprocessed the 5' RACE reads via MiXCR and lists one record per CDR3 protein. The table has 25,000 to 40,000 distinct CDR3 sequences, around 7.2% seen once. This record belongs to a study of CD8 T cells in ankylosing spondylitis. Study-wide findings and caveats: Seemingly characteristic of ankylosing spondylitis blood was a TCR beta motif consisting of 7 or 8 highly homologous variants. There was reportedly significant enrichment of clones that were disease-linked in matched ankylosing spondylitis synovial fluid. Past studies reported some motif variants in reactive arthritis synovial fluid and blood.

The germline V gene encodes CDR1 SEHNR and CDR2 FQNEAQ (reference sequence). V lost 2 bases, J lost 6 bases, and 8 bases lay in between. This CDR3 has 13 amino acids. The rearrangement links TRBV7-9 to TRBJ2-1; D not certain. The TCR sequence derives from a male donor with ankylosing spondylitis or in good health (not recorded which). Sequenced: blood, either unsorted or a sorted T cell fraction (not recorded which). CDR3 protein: CASSLPFGNEQFF. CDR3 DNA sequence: TGTGCCAGCAGCTTACCCTTCGGCAATGAGCAGTTCTTC.